Each of the 3 T cell receptor beta chains below was sequenced from the same sample in a study of human T cells and chemical hapten exposure. This sample's time point: patch test 1, 2 weeks after DPC sensitization. The treatment here: therapeutic diphenylcyclopropenone sensitization with weekly scalp DPC. Each CDR3 protein gets one entry after TCRdb re-called the RACE reads with MiXCR. This sample has 300,000 to 350,000 distinct CDR3 sequences; around 7% occur once, and the top ten carry 8% to 9%. The sequenced sample was whole blood, obtained in connection with sensitization to the hapten diphenylcyclopropenone (DPC). These receptors were collected from a woman aged 18-29 years with alopecia areata. Some clones in this sample may be carry-over from other donors' samples.

In its sample, this clonotype was seen many times. The chain carries TRBV6-2 or TRBV6-3 and TRBJ2-2; no firm D call. CDR3 length: 14 residues. Between the trimmed V and J ends, which lost 6 bases and 4 bases, there was a span of 12 bases. CDR1 is MNHEY and CDR2 is SVGEGT in the germline V gene. The CDR3 DNA reads TGTGCCAGCAGCCGGTCAGCAGGCACCGGGGAGCTGTTTTTT. Protein: CASSRSAGTGELFF.

The chain joins TRBV5-5 to TRBJ2-3, with no clear D. Per the germline V gene, CDR1 is SGHKS and CDR2 is YYEKEE (reference sequence). V lost 6 bases and J 2 bases, leaving 13 bases between the germline ends. The CDR3 has 14 amino acids. DNA for the CDR3: TGTGCCAGCAAATCGGCGACCAACACAGATACGCAGTATTTT. It codes for CASKSATNTDTQYF. The whole variable domain, filled in from reference TRBV5-5 and TRBJ2-3, reads DAGVTQSPTHLIKTRGQQVTLRCSPISGHKSVSWYQQVLGQGPQFIFQYYEKEERGRGNFPDRFSARQFPNYSSELNVNALLLGDSALYLCASKSATNTDTQYFGPGTRLTVL.

V is TRBV7-2 and J is TRBJ2-3; D perhaps matches TRBD1 (6 bases). Germline CDR1 is SGHTA and CDR2 is FQGNSA. V lost 5 bases and J lost 4, with 7 bases in between. This CDR3 is 12 amino acids long. CDR3 in DNA: TGTGCCAGCAGCACAGGGCCAGATACGCAGTATTTT. Translated, it gives CASSTGPDTQYF.